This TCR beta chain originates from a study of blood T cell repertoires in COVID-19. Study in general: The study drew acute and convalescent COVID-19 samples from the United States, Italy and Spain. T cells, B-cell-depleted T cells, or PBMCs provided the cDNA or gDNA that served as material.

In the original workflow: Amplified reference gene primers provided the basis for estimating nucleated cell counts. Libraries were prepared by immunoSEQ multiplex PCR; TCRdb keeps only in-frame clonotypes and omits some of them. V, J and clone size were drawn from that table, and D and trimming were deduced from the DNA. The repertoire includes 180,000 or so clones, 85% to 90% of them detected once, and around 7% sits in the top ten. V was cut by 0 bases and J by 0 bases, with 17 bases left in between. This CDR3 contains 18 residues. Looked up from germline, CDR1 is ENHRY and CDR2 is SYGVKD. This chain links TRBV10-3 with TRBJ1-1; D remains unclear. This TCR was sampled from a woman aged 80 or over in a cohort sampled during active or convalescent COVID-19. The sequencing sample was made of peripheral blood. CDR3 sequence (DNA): TGTGCCATCAGTGAGTCTGGTCCAGGAGGGTCCCTGAACACTGAAGCTTTCTTT. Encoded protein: CAISESGPGGSLNTEAFF.